A selection of T cell receptor beta chains follows, all from one sample in a study of blood T cells in healthy people across ages. TCRdb redid the calling of the 5' RACE reads with MiXCR, one entry per CDR3 protein. The sample holds around 870,000 distinct CDR3 sequences, around 28% seen once. The sample was blood. The receptors come from a woman at least 80 years old in good health. Both conserved end residues are part of each CDR3. Fields, in order: clone size, D gene, J gene, V gene, CDR3 length, CDR3 protein, CDR3 DNA. A D gene is named only where the DNA matches it firmly. Expanded clones get a size class; other rows say once, few or many, or leave the size out.

abundance: many
d_gene: NA
j_gene: TRBJ2-5
v_gene: TRBV7-9
len: 13
CDR3aa: CASTAGLWETQYF
CDR3nt: TGTGCCAGCACGGCAGGGTTATGGGAGACCCAGTACTTC

abundance: NA
d_gene: NA
j_gene: TRBJ1-1
v_gene: TRBV6-6
len: 15
CDR3aa: CASSDLGVGDTEAFF
CDR3nt: TGTGCCAGCAGTGACCTAGGGGTGGGGGACACTGAAGCTTTCTTT

abundance: many
d_gene: NA
j_gene: TRBJ2-6
v_gene: TRBV4-1
len: 18
CDR3aa: CASSQEGRQVSGANVLTF
CDR3nt: TGCGCCAGCAGCCAAGAGGGTAGACAGGTCTCTGGGGCCAACGTCCTGACTTTC

abundance: NA
d_gene: NA
j_gene: TRBJ2-2
v_gene: TRBV2
len: 17
CDR3aa: CASIEGTRFANTGELFF
CDR3nt: TGTGCCAGCATCGAGGGTACTAGGTTCGCGAACACCGGGGAGCTGTTTTTT

abundance: NA
d_gene: TRBD1
j_gene: TRBJ1-6
v_gene: TRBV6-5
len: 15
CDR3aa: CASRKDRGENSPLHF
CDR3nt: TGTGCCAGCAGGAAAGACAGGGGTGAGAATTCACCCCTCCACTTT

abundance: many
d_gene: NA
j_gene: TRBJ2-2
v_gene: TRBV7-8
len: 13
CDR3aa: CASSPREIGELFF
CDR3nt: TGTGCCAGCAGCCCCCGAGAAATCGGGGAGCTGTTTTTT

abundance: few
d_gene: NA
j_gene: TRBJ2-2
v_gene: TRBV12-3/TRBV12-4
len: 12
CDR3aa: CASTPTTGELFF
CDR3nt: TGTGCCAGCACCCCGACCACCGGGGAGCTGTTTTTT

abundance: NA
d_gene: TRBD2
j_gene: TRBJ2-5
v_gene: TRBV24-1
len: 16
CDR3aa: CATSDSASGVQETQYF
CDR3nt: TGTGCCACCAGTGATTCGGCTAGCGGGGTTCAAGAGACCCAGTACTTC

abundance: many
d_gene: NA
j_gene: TRBJ2-7
v_gene: TRBV2
len: 13
CDR3aa: CASRVGGIYEQYF
CDR3nt: TGTGCCAGCAGGGTAGGGGGGATTTACGAGCAGTACTTC

abundance: many
d_gene: TRBD2
j_gene: TRBJ2-3
v_gene: TRBV11-2
len: 16
CDR3aa: CASSLGLAGGRDTQYF
CDR3nt: TGTGCCAGCAGCTTGGGACTAGCGGGGGGGAGGGATACGCAGTATTTT

abundance: many
d_gene: TRBD2
j_gene: TRBJ2-1
v_gene: TRBV7-2
len: 15
CDR3aa: CASSTPSGGAYEQFF
CDR3nt: TGTGCCAGCAGCACCCCTAGCGGGGGGGCTTATGAGCAGTTCTTC

abundance: NA
d_gene: TRBD1
j_gene: TRBJ2-5
v_gene: TRBV9
len: 14
CDR3aa: CASSAGQGKETQYF
CDR3nt: TGTGCCAGCAGCGCGGGACAGGGAAAAGAGACCCAGTACTTC

abundance: many
d_gene: NA
j_gene: TRBJ2-7
v_gene: TRBV5-1
len: 12
CDR3aa: CASSVDSYEQYF
CDR3nt: TGCGCCAGCAGCGTTGACTCCTACGAGCAGTACTTC

abundance: many
d_gene: TRBD1
j_gene: TRBJ2-7
v_gene: TRBV18
len: 14
CDR3aa: CASSPGTGDREQYF
CDR3nt: TGTGCCAGCTCCCCCGGGACAGGGGATAGGGAGCAGTACTTC

abundance: many
d_gene: TRBD1
j_gene: TRBJ1-2
v_gene: TRBV14
len: 13
CDR3aa: CASRQTGVYGYTF
CDR3nt: TGTGCCAGCAGACAGACAGGGGTCTATGGCTACACCTTC

abundance: NA
d_gene: TRBD1
j_gene: TRBJ2-4
v_gene: TRBV5-1
len: 18
CDR3aa: CASSLAGQGPVAKNIQYF
CDR3nt: TGCGCCAGCAGCTTGGCGGGACAGGGGCCGGTAGCCAAAAACATTCAGTACTTC

abundance: NA
d_gene: TRBD2
j_gene: TRBJ2-4
v_gene: TRBV3-1
len: 14
CDR3aa: CASSQRLAENIQYF
CDR3nt: TGTGCCAGCAGCCAAAGACTAGCGGAAAACATTCAGTACTTC

abundance: few
d_gene: TRBD1
j_gene: TRBJ1-2
v_gene: TRBV7-2
len: 15
CDR3aa: CASSLAWGQNYGYTF
CDR3nt: TGTGCCAGCAGCTTAGCTTGGGGACAGAACTATGGCTACACCTTC

abundance: many
d_gene: TRBD1
j_gene: TRBJ1-2
v_gene: TRBV20-1
len: 13
CDR3aa: CSASTGGFYGYTF
CDR3nt: TGCAGTGCTTCGACAGGGGGATTCTATGGCTACACCTTC

abundance: many
d_gene: NA
j_gene: TRBJ2-3
v_gene: TRBV7-9
len: 12
CDR3aa: CASSSVADTQYF
CDR3nt: TGTGCCAGCAGCTCGGTCGCAGATACGCAGTATTTT

abundance: many
d_gene: NA
j_gene: TRBJ2-7
v_gene: TRBV10-3
len: 12
CDR3aa: CAISEQGGEQYF
CDR3nt: TGTGCCATCAGTGAACAGGGAGGCGAGCAGTACTTC

abundance: many
d_gene: TRBD1
j_gene: TRBJ2-3
v_gene: TRBV11-3
len: 15
CDR3aa: CASSLRDRGTDTQYF
CDR3nt: TGTGCCAGCAGCCTCCGGGACAGGGGGACAGATACGCAGTATTTT

abundance: many
d_gene: NA
j_gene: TRBJ2-7
v_gene: TRBV7-9
len: 14
CDR3aa: CASSLVSNRDEQYF
CDR3nt: TGTGCCAGCAGCTTAGTCTCAAACCGGGACGAGCAGTACTTC

abundance: many
d_gene: NA
j_gene: TRBJ2-1
v_gene: TRBV20-1
len: 15
CDR3aa: CSARDLASDYNEQFF
CDR3nt: TGCAGTGCTAGAGATCTTGCTAGCGACTACAATGAGCAGTTCTTC

abundance: many
d_gene: TRBD1
j_gene: TRBJ2-1
v_gene: TRBV15
len: 14
CDR3aa: CATSRDRVYNEQFF
CDR3nt: TGTGCCACCAGCCGGGACAGGGTCTACAATGAGCAGTTCTTC

abundance: many
d_gene: NA
j_gene: TRBJ2-7
v_gene: TRBV9
len: 15
CDR3aa: CASSVQTGGAYEQYF
CDR3nt: TGTGCCAGCAGCGTACAAACAGGGGGGGCCTACGAGCAGTACTTC

abundance: many
d_gene: TRBD1
j_gene: TRBJ1-1
v_gene: TRBV20-1
len: 11
CDR3aa: CSARDDRGAFF
CDR3nt: TGCAGTGCTAGAGACGACAGGGGAGCTTTCTTT

abundance: many
d_gene: NA
j_gene: TRBJ1-1
v_gene: TRBV5-1
len: 13
CDR3aa: CASSFWGNTEAFF
CDR3nt: TGTGCCAGCAGCTTTTGGGGGAACACTGAAGCTTTCTTT

abundance: NA
d_gene: NA
j_gene: TRBJ1-1
v_gene: TRBV2
len: 15
CDR3aa: CASSRRHTGNTEAFF
CDR3nt: TGTGCCAGCAGCCGCAGGCATACAGGGAACACTGAAGCTTTCTTT

abundance: few
d_gene: NA
j_gene: TRBJ1-5
v_gene: TRBV19
len: 14
CDR3aa: CASSTPQGRQPQHF
CDR3nt: TGTGCCAGTTCAACTCCGCAAGGGCGGCAGCCCCAGCATTTT

abundance: NA
d_gene: TRBD1
j_gene: TRBJ2-3
v_gene: TRBV5-1
len: 15
CDR3aa: CASSTWDRGSDTQYF
CDR3nt: TGCGCCAGCAGCACCTGGGACAGGGGTTCCGATACGCAGTATTTT

abundance: many
d_gene: NA
j_gene: TRBJ1-2
v_gene: TRBV7-2
len: 14
CDR3aa: CASSLLDRVYGYTF
CDR3nt: TGTGCCAGCAGCCTACTGGACAGAGTCTATGGCTACACCTTC

abundance: many
d_gene: NA
j_gene: TRBJ1-2
v_gene: TRBV29-1
len: 12
CDR3aa: CSVENTGKSYTF
CDR3nt: TGCAGCGTTGAAAACACGGGGAAAAGCTACACCTTC

abundance: NA
d_gene: NA
j_gene: TRBJ1-2
v_gene: TRBV5-1
len: 14
CDR3aa: CASSLVAGKGGYTF
CDR3nt: TGCGCCAGCAGCTTGGTGGCAGGGAAAGGTGGCTACACCTTC

abundance: many
d_gene: NA
j_gene: TRBJ1-5
v_gene: TRBV20-1
len: 13
CDR3aa: CSAVDGTNQPQHF
CDR3nt: TGCAGTGCTGTAGACGGGACCAATCAGCCCCAGCATTTT

abundance: NA
d_gene: NA
j_gene: TRBJ2-2
v_gene: TRBV15
len: 17
CDR3aa: CATSRDWSVRGTGELFF
CDR3nt: TGTGCCACCAGCAGAGATTGGTCCGTGAGGGGCACCGGGGAGCTGTTTTTT

abundance: many
d_gene: NA
j_gene: TRBJ2-3
v_gene: TRBV5-1
len: 17
CDR3aa: CASSVGLRTYGTDTQYF
CDR3nt: TGCGCCAGCAGCGTTGGCTTACGGACTTACGGCACAGATACGCAGTATTTT

abundance: many
d_gene: NA
j_gene: TRBJ1-1
v_gene: TRBV20-1
len: 13
CDR3aa: CTVAGTTYTEAFF
CDR3nt: TGCACCGTAGCCGGGACAACCTACACTGAAGCTTTCTTT

abundance: NA
d_gene: TRBD1
j_gene: TRBJ1-6
v_gene: TRBV28
len: 18
CDR3aa: CASSSDRVGRSYNSPLHF
CDR3nt: TGTGCCAGCAGTTCGGACAGGGTGGGGAGGTCCTATAATTCACCCCTCCACTTT

abundance: many
d_gene: NA
j_gene: TRBJ1-2
v_gene: TRBV7-2
len: 15
CDR3aa: CASSSGGTPRGGYTF
CDR3nt: TGTGCCAGCAGCTCCGGTGGGACACCGAGGGGTGGCTACACCTTC

abundance: many
d_gene: TRBD1
j_gene: TRBJ2-6
v_gene: TRBV25-1
len: 17
CDR3aa: CASSSPGGVTGANVLTF
CDR3nt: TGTGCCAGCAGTTCCCCAGGGGGAGTGACTGGGGCCAACGTCCTGACTTTC

abundance: many
d_gene: NA
j_gene: TRBJ2-5
v_gene: TRBV9
len: 13
CDR3aa: CASSALPGETQYF
CDR3nt: TGTGCCAGCAGCGCCCTCCCGGGGGAGACCCAGTACTTC

abundance: few
d_gene: TRBD1
j_gene: TRBJ1-6
v_gene: TRBV20-1
len: 13
CDR3aa: CSAREDRDSPLHF
CDR3nt: TGCAGTGCTAGAGAGGACAGGGATTCACCCCTCCACTTT

abundance: many
d_gene: TRBD2
j_gene: TRBJ2-3
v_gene: TRBV29-1
len: 15
CDR3aa: CSVDPPSGGRDTQYF
CDR3nt: TGCAGCGTTGATCCCCCCAGCGGGGGTAGAGATACGCAGTATTTT

abundance: NA
d_gene: NA
j_gene: TRBJ2-3
v_gene: TRBV6-6
len: 15
CDR3aa: CASSSPVGAVDTQYF
CDR3nt: TGTGCCAGCAGTTCCCCCGTGGGGGCGGTAGATACGCAGTATTTT

abundance: NA
d_gene: TRBD2
j_gene: TRBJ2-7
v_gene: TRBV10-3
len: 16
CDR3aa: CAISEDSGGAYNKQYF
CDR3nt: TGTGCCATCAGTGAGGATAGCGGGGGGGCCTATAATAAGCAGTACTTC

abundance: many
d_gene: NA
j_gene: TRBJ2-5
v_gene: TRBV11-2
len: 13
CDR3aa: CASSFDRKETQYF
CDR3nt: TGTGCCAGCAGCTTCGACAGAAAGGAGACCCAGTACTTC